Listed here are 20 T cell receptor beta chains from one sample, sequenced in a study of cytomegalovirus exposure and HLA in healthy donors. Vbeta (60) and Jbeta (13) primers were used in the PCR. The table came from immunoSEQ multiplex PCR; TCRdb's copy has only in-frame clones and leaves some out. This table has about 130,000 clones, 80% appearing once. Input material: PBMCs. The receptors originated from a man in his thirties or forties in good health and CMV-seronegative.

This rearrangement joins TRBV28 to TRBJ1-2; perhaps TRBD1 as D (5 bases). V was trimmed by 4 bases and J by 4 bases, leaving 16 bases between them. This CDR3 comprises 15 residues. Germline-derived CDR1 and CDR2 are MDHEN and SYDVKM. This chain's CDR3 is CASSSNDRGGYGYTF. CDR3 DNA sequence: TGTGCCAGCAGTTCAAACGACAGAGGCGGCTATGGCTACACCTTC.

This clone was observed a few times. This chain links TRBV30 with TRBJ1-1; no clear D gene. CDR1 GTSNPN and CDR2 SVGIG come from the germline V gene (reference sequence). Trimming took 6 bases from V and 4 from J, leaving 21 bases between them. The CDR3 covers 15 residues. CDR3 nucleotide sequence: TGTGCCTGCCACACGGAGGGATCCCGGACCACTGAAGCTTTCTTT. Translated: CACHTEGSRTTEAFF. Filled out from reference TRBV30 and TRBJ1-1, the complete variable domain reads SQTIHQWPATLVQPVGSPLSLECTVEGTSNPNLYWYRQAAGRGLQLLFYSVGIGQISSEVPQNLSASRPQDRQFILSSKKLLLSDSGFYLCACHTEGSRTTEAFFGQGTRLTVV.

Only a few counts were recorded for this clone. The rearrangement joins TRBV7-2 to TRBJ1-2, with 9 bases lining up with TRBD1. J lost 4 bases, V lost 5 bases, and 5 bases had no gene match. The CDR3 contains 14 residues. Germline V gene data show CDR1 as SGHTA and CDR2 as FQGNSA. CDR3 residues: CASSPSDRGYGYTF. For the CDR3, the DNA is TGTGCCAGCAGCCCATCGGACAGGGGCTATGGCTACACCTTC.

The chain has TRBV28 and TRBJ2-7; D might be TRBD1 (6 bases). V was shortened by 7 bases and J by 0 bases, with 16 bases between the two germline ends. This CDR3 region has 15 residues. CDR1 is MDHEN and CDR2 is SYDVKM in the germline V gene. In DNA, the CDR3 is TGTGCCAGCACATCCCCCTCGGACAGCTCCTACGAGCAGTACTTC. Its translation is CASTSPSDSSYEQYF.

This clone was observed a few times. This sequence joins TRBV4-1 and TRBJ2-1; D perhaps matches TRBD2 (6 bases). Germline assignment: CDR1 MGHRA and CDR2 YSYEKL. The CDR3 is 15 residues long. V dropped 2 bases and J dropped 5 bases, with 13 bases sitting between them. The CDR3 DNA follows: TGCGCCAGCAGCCAAAGAGCTAGCGCCAACAATGAGCAGTTCTTC. This encodes CASSQRASANNEQFF.

The rearrangement uses TRBV11-2 and TRBJ2-1; 12 nucleotides line up with TRBD2. The CDR3 totals 17 residues. The junction had 12 bases not matched to a gene; V was cut back by 4 bases and J by 8 bases. Germline V gene data show CDR1 as SGHAT and CDR2 as FQNNGV. CDR3 coding DNA: TGTGCCAGCAGCTCCCGACTAGCGGGAGCCGTATTATATGAGCAGTTCTTC. Protein sequence: CASSSRLAGAVLYEQFF.

The V and J genes are TRBV11-2 and TRBJ2-3; 12 bases are shared with TRBD2. With 5 bases clipped from V and 2 bases from J, the junction kept 14 bases outside the gene matches. Germline CDR1 and CDR2: SGHAT and FQNNGV. The CDR3 totals 19 residues. CDR3 sequence (DNA): TGTGCCAGCAGCGTTTCTAGCGGGAGGGTGATTGGTAACACAGATACGCAGTATTTT. This sequence encodes CASSVSSGRVIGNTDTQYF.

The V and J genes are TRBV30 and TRBJ2-7; D may be TRBD1 (6 bases). V lost 5 bases to trimming and J lost 2 bases, with 10 bases between them. Germline V gene lookup returns CDR1 GTSNPN and CDR2 SVGIG (reference sequence). This CDR3 contains 12 residues. The CDR3 loop reads CAWGDITYEQYF. The DNA for the CDR3 is TGTGCCTGGGGGGACATAACCTACGAGCAGTACTTC. Full variable domain (remainder filled in from reference TRBV30 and TRBJ2-7): SQTIHQWPATLVQPVGSPLSLECTVEGTSNPNLYWYRQAAGRGLQLLFYSVGIGQISSEVPQNLSASRPQDRQFILSSKKLLLSDSGFYLCAWGDITYEQYFGPGTRLTVT.

Comments on this clone: The junction shows a germline mismatch at one end, possibly a read error. The J gene is TRBJ1-2, the V gene TRBV27; D may be TRBD1 (5 bases). This CDR3 has 9 amino acids. Germline V lookup: CDR1 MNHEY, CDR2 SMNVEV (reference sequence). The CDR3 bases are TGTGCCAGCAGTCGCGGGGGGGACTTC. This codes for CASSRGGDF.

J is TRBJ2-5 and V is TRBV18; 7 bases map to TRBD1. From germline, CDR1 is KGHSH and CDR2 LQKENI. This CDR3 has 17 residues. Losses at the gene ends were 0 bases for V and 2 bases for J; bases not matched to a gene: 9. CDR3 in DNA: TGTGCCAGCTCACCACCGTACGACAGGGCTGCGCAAGAGACCCAGTACTTC. It is translated as CASSPPYDRAAQETQYF.

This clone was seen just once. This rearrangement joins TRBV25-1 to TRBJ1-4; D possibly corresponds to TRBD1 (5 bases). CDR1 is MGHDK and CDR2 is SYGVNS in the germline V gene. V was pared by 4 bases and J by 4 bases, with 10 bases between. This CDR3 has 14 residues. The CDR3 region has the DNA TGTGCCAGCAGTGTGGCAGGGAATAATGAAAAACTGTTTTTT. Residues: CASSVAGNNEKLFF.

This chain links TRBV7-2 with TRBJ2-2; 7 nucleotides agree with TRBD1. This CDR3 region has 16 residues. With 1 base clipped from V and 3 bases from J, the junction kept 5 bases outside the gene matches. Germline CDR1 is SGHTA and CDR2 is FQGNSA. The CDR3, as DNA: TGTGCCAGCAGCTTAGTTTGGGACAGATACACCGGGGAGCTGTTTTTT. Its translation: CASSLVWDRYTGELFF.

This chain links TRBV7-9 with TRBJ1-4, with a possible D match to TRBD1 (6 bases). This CDR3 has 15 residues. V dropped 4 bases and J dropped 7 bases, with 16 bases sitting between them. Germline V CDR1 and CDR2: SEHNR, FQNEAQ (reference sequence). CDR3 loop: CASSSRGGLSEKLFF. CDR3 nucleotides: TGTGCCAGCAGCTCAAGGGGGGGACTTAGTGAAAAACTGTTTTTT.

Worth noting for this clone: The junction departs from germline at one end; a sequencing error may be responsible. V is TRBV10-3 and J is TRBJ2-7, with 9 bases that match TRBD2. The CDR3 is 14 residues long. Germline-derived CDR1 and CDR2 are ENHRY and SYGVKD. The CDR3 DNA reads as TGTGCCGTCAGCCTGGCGGGAGGGCCAGGGGAGCAGTACTTC. Protein product: CAVSLAGGPGEQYF.

The chain employs TRBV5-1 and TRBJ2-7, with 8 nucleotides matching TRBD1. The CDR3 spans 15 residues. Per germline, CDR1 SGHRS and CDR2 YFSETQ. The V gene end was trimmed by 4 bases and the J gene end by 5 bases; junction bases not matched to a gene: 11. The CDR3 nucleotides read TGCGCCAGCAGCCTGGGCGCAGGGGGCTTCGACGAGCAGTACTTC. This gives the protein CASSLGAGGFDEQYF.

This chain joins TRBV6-1 and TRBJ2-5; TRBD2 is a possible D gene (6 bases). The DNA end lines up better with TRBJ2-7; the J call may be wrong. The CDR3 is 15 residues long. From germline, CDR1 is MNHNS and CDR2 SASEGT. The CDR3 DNA sequence: TGTGCCAGCAGTGAAGGCGGGACGGGGGTGTACGAGCAGTACTTC. Encoded protein: CASSEGGTGVYEQYF.

The chain joins TRBV11-2 to TRBJ2-1; possible D gene TRBD2, 6 bases. Trimming took 2 bases from V and 0 from J, leaving 14 bases between them. The CDR3 length is 17 residues. CDR1 and CDR2 (germline): SGHAT, FQNNGV. CDR3 nucleotides: TGTGCCAGCAGCTTATGGGCGGGACCCGGCTCCTACAATGAGCAGTTCTTC. Translating it yields CASSLWAGPGSYNEQFF.

This chain connects TRBV7-2 to TRBJ1-2; D is possibly TRBD1 (6 bases). Germline lookup yields CDR1 SGHTA and CDR2 FQGNSA. The V end was cut by 5 bases, the J end by 8 bases, with 18 bases between. The CDR3 spans 14 residues. The CDR3 DNA reads TGTGCCAGCAGCAACAGGGCCGTTGGGGACGGCTACACCTTC. This codes for CASSNRAVGDGYTF. The whole variable domain, filled in from reference TRBV7-2 and TRBJ1-2, reads GAGVSQSPSNKVTEKGKDVELRCDPISGHTALYWYRQSLGQGLEFLIYFQGNSAPDKSGLPSDRFSAERTGGSVSTLTIQRTQQEDSAVYLCASSNRAVGDGYTFGSGTRLTVV.

The V gene is TRBV6-1, the J gene TRBJ2-5, with TRBD1 identical over 9 bases. Germline-derived CDR1 and CDR2 are MNHNS and SASEGT. The CDR3 sequence is 12 residues long. Trimming took 3 bases from V and 11 from J; bases not matched to a gene: 4. CDR3 nucleotides: TGTGCCAGCAGTGATAGGGACAGGGAGCAGTACTTC. Encoded protein: CASSDRDREQYF.

The chain recombines TRBV2 with TRBJ2-4; 7 bases agree with TRBD1. The CDR3 runs 14 residues. After removal of 5 bases from V and 8 bases from J, the junction contained 9 bases not matched to a gene. Germline V gene data show CDR1 as SNHLY and CDR2 as FYNNEI. CDR3 DNA: TGTGCCAGCAGTCAAAAGGGACAGCTAGACATTCAGTACTTC. Translation gives CASSQKGQLDIQYF.